This passage covers 8 T cell receptor beta chains from one sample sequenced in a study of T-cell reconstitution after alpha-beta-depleted transplantation in children. A library of TCRbeta sequences, prepared with unique molecular identifiers, was generated. MiXCR, run by TCRdb on the PCR reads, gives a single entry per CDR3 protein. The data hold about 200,000 distinct CDR3 sequences, with about 15% observed a single time. The sample consisted of PBMCs from the stem cell graft donor, taken from the stem cell graft. Every receptor here comes from a human donor who donated a stem cell graft to a child with acute lymphoblastic leukemia.

This clonotype was picked up many times. J is TRBJ1-1 and V is TRBV5-1; no clear D. V was pared by 4 bases and J by 4 bases, with 20 bases between. CDR3 length: 16 residues. Germline V gene lookup returns CDR1 SGHRS and CDR2 YFSETQ. Written as DNA, the CDR3 is TGCGCCAGCAGCACCATACCCAGCACTTTTACCACTGAAGCTTTCTTT. This codes for CASSTIPSTFTTEAFF.

There are many counts of this clonotype. The chain combines TRBV5-1 with TRBJ1-1; D gene ambiguous. Germline V lookup: CDR1 SGHRS, CDR2 YFSETQ. The V end was cut by 1 base, the J end by 0 bases, with 7 bases between. The CDR3 extends over 14 amino acids. The CDR3 here is CASSLSRMNTEAFF. In nucleotides, the CDR3 is TGCGCCAGCAGCTTGTCCCGCATGAACACTGAAGCTTTCTTT.

In this sample, this clonotype turned up many times. This rearrangement joins TRBV9 to TRBJ2-2; possible D gene TRBD2, 7 bases. The ends were cut back, 2 bases at V and 7 bases at J, with 18 bases in the middle. Germline V gives CDR1 SGDLS, CDR2 YYNGEE. The CDR3 totals 16 residues. The DNA of the CDR3 is TGTGCCAGCAGCGTCGAGGGGGGAGGGCCCAACGGGGAGCTGTTTTTT. Translated, it gives CASSVEGGGPNGELFF.

The chain is built from TRBV2 and TRBJ2-1, with 12 bases lining up with TRBD2. V gave up 6 bases and J gave up 7 bases; unmatched junction bases: 7. The CDR3 consists of 15 residues. Germline V CDR1 and CDR2: SNHLY, FYNNEI. CDR3: CASSPGTSGLNEQFF. For the CDR3, the DNA is TGTGCCAGCAGCCCCGGGACTAGCGGGTTAAATGAGCAGTTCTTC.

This clonotype was detected many times. The V and J genes are TRBV4-1 and TRBJ1-5, with D perhaps TRBD1 (5 bases). The germline V gene encodes CDR1 MGHRA and CDR2 YSYEKL. V was cut by 1 base and J by 4 bases, with 11 bases left in between. There are 15 residues in the CDR3. The CDR3, as DNA: TGCGCCAGCAGCCAAGTGAGCCGGGGGAATCAGCCCCAGCATTTT. Its translation is CASSQVSRGNQPQHF.

This clonotype occurred many times. V is TRBV6-2 or TRBV6-3 and J is TRBJ2-1; no definite D call. The CDR3 is made up of 13 amino acids. CDR1 is MNHEY and CDR2 is SVGEGT in the germline V gene. Trimming took off 7 bases at V and 4 bases at J, with 11 bases between the two ends. CDR3 nucleotides: TGTGCCAGCAAAAGGCAGCAATACAATGAGCAGTTCTTC. It translates to CASKRQQYNEQFF.

The chain is built from TRBV29-1 and TRBJ2-6; D unclear. The CDR3 is 14 amino acids. The germline V gene encodes CDR1 SQVTM and CDR2 ANQGSEA. V lost 6 bases to trimming and J lost 4 bases, with 13 bases between them. The CDR3 sequence: CSVATRGGANVLTF. DNA of the CDR3: TGCAGCGTCGCGACCAGAGGAGGGGCCAACGTCCTGACTTTC.

This chain connects TRBV5-1 to TRBJ2-1, with 10 bases aligning to TRBD2. V was pared by 3 bases and J by 0 bases, with 3 bases of the junction left unmatched. This CDR3 is built from 16 residues. CDR1 is SGHRS, CDR2 YFSETQ, per germline. The chain's CDR3 is CASSSLAGGSYNEQFF. CDR3 nucleotides: TGCGCCAGCAGCTCCTTAGCGGGAGGCTCCTACAATGAGCAGTTCTTC.